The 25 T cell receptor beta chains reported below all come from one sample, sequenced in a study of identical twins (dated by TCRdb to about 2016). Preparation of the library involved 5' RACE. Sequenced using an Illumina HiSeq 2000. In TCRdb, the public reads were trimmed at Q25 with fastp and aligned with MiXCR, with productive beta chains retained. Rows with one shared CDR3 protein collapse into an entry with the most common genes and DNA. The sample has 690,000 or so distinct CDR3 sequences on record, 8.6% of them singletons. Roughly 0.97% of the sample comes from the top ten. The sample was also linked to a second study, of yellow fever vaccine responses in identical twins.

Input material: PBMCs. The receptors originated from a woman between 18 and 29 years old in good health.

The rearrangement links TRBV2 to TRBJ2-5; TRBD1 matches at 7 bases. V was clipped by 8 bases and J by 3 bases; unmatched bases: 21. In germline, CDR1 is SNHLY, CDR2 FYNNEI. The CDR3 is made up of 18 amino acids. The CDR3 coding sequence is TGTGCCAGCCAATTTGGCTCCTTAAGACAGGGTGAGAAAGAGACCCAGTACTTC. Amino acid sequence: CASQFGSLRQGEKETQYF. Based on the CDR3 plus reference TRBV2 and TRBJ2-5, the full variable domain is EPEVTQTPSHQVTQMGQEVILRCVPISNHLYFYWYRQILGQKVEFLVSFYNNEISEKSEIFDDQFSVERPDGSNFTLKIRSTKLEDSAMYFCASQFGSLRQGEKETQYFGPGTRLLVL.

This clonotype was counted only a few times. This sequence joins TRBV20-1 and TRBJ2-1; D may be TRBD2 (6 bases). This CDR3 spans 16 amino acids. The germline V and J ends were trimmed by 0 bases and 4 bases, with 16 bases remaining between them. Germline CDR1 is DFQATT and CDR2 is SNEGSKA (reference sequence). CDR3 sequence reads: CSARDRTSNRYNEQFF. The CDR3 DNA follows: TGCAGTGCTAGAGATCGCACTAGCAATCGATACAATGAGCAGTTCTTC.

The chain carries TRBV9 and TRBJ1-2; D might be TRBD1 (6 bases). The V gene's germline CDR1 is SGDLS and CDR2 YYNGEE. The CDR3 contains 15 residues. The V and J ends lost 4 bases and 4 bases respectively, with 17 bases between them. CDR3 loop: CASSSRGGSTYGYTF. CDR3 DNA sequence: TGTGCCAGCAGCTCAAGGGGGGGTAGTACCTATGGCTACACCTTC.

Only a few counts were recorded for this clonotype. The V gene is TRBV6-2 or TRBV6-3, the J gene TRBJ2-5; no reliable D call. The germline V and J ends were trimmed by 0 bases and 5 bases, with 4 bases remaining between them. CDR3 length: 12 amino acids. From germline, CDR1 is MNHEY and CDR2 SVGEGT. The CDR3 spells CASSYSSETQYF. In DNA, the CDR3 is TGTGCCAGCAGTTACTCGTCGGAGACCCAGTACTTC.

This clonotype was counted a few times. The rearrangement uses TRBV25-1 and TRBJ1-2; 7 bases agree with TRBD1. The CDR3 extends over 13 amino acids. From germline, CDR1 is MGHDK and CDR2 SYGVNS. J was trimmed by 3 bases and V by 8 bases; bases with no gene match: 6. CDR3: CASQRGRDYGYTF. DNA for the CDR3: TGTGCCAGCCAAAGGGGGCGTGACTATGGCTACACCTTC.

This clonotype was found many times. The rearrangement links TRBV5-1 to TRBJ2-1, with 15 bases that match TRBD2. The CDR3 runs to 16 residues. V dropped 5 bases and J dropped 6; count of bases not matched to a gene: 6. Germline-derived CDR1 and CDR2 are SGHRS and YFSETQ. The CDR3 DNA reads TGCGCCAGCAGGCGGACTAGCGGGGGGGCATTCAATGAGCAGTTCTTC. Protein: CASRRTSGGAFNEQFF.

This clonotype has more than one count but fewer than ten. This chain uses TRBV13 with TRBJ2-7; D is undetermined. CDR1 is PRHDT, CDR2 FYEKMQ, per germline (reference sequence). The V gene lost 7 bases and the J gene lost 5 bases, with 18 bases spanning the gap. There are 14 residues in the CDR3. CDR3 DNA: TGTGCCAGCACCCGCACGGTGGATTACGACGAGCAGTACTTC. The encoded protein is CASTRTVDYDEQYF.

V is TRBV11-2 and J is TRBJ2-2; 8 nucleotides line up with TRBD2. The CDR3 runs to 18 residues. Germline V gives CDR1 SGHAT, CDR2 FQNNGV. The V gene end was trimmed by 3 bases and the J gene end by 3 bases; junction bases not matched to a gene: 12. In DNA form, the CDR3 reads TGTGCCAGCAGCTTGAGTTTAGTCCGCGGGAGGTACACCGGGGAGCTGTTTTTT. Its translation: CASSLSLVRGRYTGELFF.

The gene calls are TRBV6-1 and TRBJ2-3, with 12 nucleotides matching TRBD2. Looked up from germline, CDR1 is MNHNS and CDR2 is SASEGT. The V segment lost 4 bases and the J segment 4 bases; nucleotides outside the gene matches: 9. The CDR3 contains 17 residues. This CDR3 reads CASSGALLAGGPDTQYF. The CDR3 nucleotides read TGTGCCAGCAGTGGGGCCCTCCTAGCGGGAGGGCCAGATACGCAGTATTTT.

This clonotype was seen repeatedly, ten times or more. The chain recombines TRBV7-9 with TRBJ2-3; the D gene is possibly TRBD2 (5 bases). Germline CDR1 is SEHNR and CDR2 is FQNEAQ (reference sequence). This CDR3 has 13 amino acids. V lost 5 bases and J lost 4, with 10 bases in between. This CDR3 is CASSLDFSDTQYF. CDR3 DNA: TGTGCCAGCAGCCTGGACTTCTCAGATACGCAGTATTTT.

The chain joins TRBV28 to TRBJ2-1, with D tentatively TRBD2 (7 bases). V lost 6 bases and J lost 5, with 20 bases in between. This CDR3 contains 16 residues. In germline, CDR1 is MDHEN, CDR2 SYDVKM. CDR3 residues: CASSLGLSGDNNEQFF. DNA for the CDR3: TGTGCCAGCAGCCTTGGGCTCAGCGGGGACAACAATGAGCAGTTCTTC. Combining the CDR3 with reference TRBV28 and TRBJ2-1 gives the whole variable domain DVKVTQSSRYLVKRTGEKVFLECVQDMDHENMFWYRQDPGLGLRLIYFSYDVKMKEKGDIPEGYSVSREKKERFSLILESASTNQTSMYLCASSLGLSGDNNEQFFGPGTRLTVL.

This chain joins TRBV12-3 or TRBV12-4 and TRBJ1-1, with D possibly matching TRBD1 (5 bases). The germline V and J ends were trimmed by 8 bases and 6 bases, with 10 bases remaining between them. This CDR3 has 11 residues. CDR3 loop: CASQQVSEAFF. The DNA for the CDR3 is TGTGCCAGCCAACAGGTTTCTGAAGCTTTCTTT.

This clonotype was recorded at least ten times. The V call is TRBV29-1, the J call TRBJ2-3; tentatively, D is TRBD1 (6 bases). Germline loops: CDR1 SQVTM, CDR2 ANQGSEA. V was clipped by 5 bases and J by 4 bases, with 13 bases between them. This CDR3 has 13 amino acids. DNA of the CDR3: TGCAGCGTTTTCACGACAGGCCCAGATACGCAGTATTTT. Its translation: CSVFTTGPDTQYF.

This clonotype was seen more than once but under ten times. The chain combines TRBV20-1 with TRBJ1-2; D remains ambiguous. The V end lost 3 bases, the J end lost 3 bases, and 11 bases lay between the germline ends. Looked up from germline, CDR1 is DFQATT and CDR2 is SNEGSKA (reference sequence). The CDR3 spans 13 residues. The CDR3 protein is CSASSLIDYGYTF. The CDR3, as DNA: TGCAGTGCTAGCAGCCTCATAGACTATGGCTACACCTTC.

The CDR3 sequence: CSARDLDTQYF. As DNA, the CDR3 is TGCAGTGCTAGAGATCTGGATACGCAGTATTTT. The chain joins TRBV20-1 to TRBJ2-3; no clear D gene. Trimming took off 0 bases at V and 6 bases at J, with 4 bases between the two ends. The CDR3 totals 11 residues. Germline CDR1 and CDR2: DFQATT and SNEGSKA (reference sequence).

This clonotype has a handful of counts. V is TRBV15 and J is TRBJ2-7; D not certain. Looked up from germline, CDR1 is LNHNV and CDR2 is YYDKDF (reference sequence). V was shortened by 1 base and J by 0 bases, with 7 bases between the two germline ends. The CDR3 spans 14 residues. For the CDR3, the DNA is TGTGCCACCAGCAGAGGGGCTAGCTCCTACGAGCAGTACTTC. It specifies CATSRGASSYEQYF.

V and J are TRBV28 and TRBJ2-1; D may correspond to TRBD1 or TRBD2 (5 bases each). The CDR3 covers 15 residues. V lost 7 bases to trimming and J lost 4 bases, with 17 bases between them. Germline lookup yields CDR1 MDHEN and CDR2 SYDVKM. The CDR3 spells CASTLGAAIYNEQFF. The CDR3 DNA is TGTGCCAGCACCCTCGGGGCGGCCATTTACAATGAGCAGTTCTTC.

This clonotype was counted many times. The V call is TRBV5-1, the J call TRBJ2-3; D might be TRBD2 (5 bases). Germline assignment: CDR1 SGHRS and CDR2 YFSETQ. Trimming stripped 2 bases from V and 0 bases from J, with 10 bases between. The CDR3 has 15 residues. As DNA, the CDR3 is TGCGCCAGCAGCTTACTAGTGAGGAGCACAGATACGCAGTATTTT. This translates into CASSLLVRSTDTQYF.

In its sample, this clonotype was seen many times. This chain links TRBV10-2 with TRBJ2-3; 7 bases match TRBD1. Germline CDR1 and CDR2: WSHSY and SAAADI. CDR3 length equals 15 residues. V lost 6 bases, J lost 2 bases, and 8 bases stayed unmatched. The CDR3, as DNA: TGCGCCAGCAGCGCCTGGGACAGAGACACAGATACGCAGTATTTT. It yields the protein CASSAWDRDTDTQYF.

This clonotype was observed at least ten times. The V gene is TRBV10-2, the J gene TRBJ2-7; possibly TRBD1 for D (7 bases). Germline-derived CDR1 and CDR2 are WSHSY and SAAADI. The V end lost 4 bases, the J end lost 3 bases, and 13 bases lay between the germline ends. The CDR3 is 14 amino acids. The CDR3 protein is CASSGQGGFYEQYF. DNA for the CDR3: TGCGCCAGCAGTGGCCAGGGGGGTTTCTACGAGCAGTACTTC.

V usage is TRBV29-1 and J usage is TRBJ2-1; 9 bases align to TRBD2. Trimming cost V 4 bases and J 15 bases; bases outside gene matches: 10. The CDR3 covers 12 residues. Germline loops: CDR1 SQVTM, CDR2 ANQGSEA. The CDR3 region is CSVAAGGPQGFF. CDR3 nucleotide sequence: TGCAGCGTTGCAGCGGGGGGCCCTCAGGGGTTCTTC.

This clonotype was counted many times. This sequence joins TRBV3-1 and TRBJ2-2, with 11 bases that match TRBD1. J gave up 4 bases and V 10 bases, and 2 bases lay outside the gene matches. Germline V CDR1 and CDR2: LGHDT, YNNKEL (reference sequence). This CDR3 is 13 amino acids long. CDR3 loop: CATGQGVTGELFF. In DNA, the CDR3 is TGTGCCACGGGACAGGGGGTCACCGGGGAGCTGTTTTTT.

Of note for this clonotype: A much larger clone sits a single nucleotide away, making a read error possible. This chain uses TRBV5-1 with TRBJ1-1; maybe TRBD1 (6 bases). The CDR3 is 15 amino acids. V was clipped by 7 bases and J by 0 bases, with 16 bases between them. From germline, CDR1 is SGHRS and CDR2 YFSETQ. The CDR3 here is CASQQGLPMNTEAFF. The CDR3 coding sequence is TGCGCCAGCCAGCAGGGGTTACCCATGAACACTGAAGCTTTCTTT.

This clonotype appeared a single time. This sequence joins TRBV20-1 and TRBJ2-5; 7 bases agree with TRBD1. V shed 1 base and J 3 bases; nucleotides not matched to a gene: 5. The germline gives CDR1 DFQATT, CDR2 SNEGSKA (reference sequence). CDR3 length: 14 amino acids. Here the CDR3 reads CSARGQGGKETQYF. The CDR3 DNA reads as TGCAGTGCTAGAGGACAGGGCGGTAAAGAGACCCAGTACTTC.

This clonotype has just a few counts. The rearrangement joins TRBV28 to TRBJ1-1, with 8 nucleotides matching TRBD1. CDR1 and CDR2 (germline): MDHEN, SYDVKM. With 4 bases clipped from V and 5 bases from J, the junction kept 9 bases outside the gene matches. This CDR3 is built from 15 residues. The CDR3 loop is CASSSGQAPITEAFF. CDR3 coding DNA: TGTGCCAGCAGTTCGGGACAGGCTCCTATTACTGAAGCTTTCTTT. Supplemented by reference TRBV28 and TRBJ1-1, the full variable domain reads DVKVTQSSRYLVKRTGEKVFLECVQDMDHENMFWYRQDPGLGLRLIYFSYDVKMKEKGDIPEGYSVSREKKERFSLILESASTNQTSMYLCASSSGQAPITEAFFGQGTRLTVV.